Shown below are 28 T cell receptor beta chains from a single sample sequenced in a study of blood T cell repertoires in COVID-19. Sequencing used immunoSEQ multiplex PCR; TCRdb keeps in-frame clones, though not all of them. The sample shows approximately 74,000 clones, approximately 90% of them seen only once. Sequenced material: peripheral blood. These receptors originate from a woman in her sixties with active COVID-19.

The rearrangement links TRBV5-1 to TRBJ2-7, with a weak D call TRBD2 (7 bases). The germline V and J ends were trimmed by 4 bases and 6 bases, with 20 bases remaining between them. CDR3 length: 15 residues. The germline V gene encodes CDR1 SGHRS and CDR2 YFSETQ. In DNA, the CDR3 is TGCGCCAGCAGCGGGGGGGGCGGGAGCCTTCTCGAGCAGTACTTC. Its translation is CASSGGGGSLLEQYF.

Turning to this clone: The junction departs from germline at one end; a sequencing error may be responsible. The chain joins TRBV18 to TRBJ1-1, with 7 bases aligning to TRBD1. CDR3 length equals 16 residues. CDR1 KGHSH and CDR2 LQKENI come from the germline V gene. The CDR3 spells CASSSPLTGTNTEAFF. As DNA, the CDR3 is TGTGCCAGCTCATCACCTTTGACAGGGACGAACACTGAAGCTTTCTTT. The variable domain in full, completed from reference TRBV18 and TRBJ1-1, reads NAGVMQNPRHLVRRRGQEARLRCSPMKGHSHVYWYRQLPEEGLKFMVYLQKENIIDESGMPKERFSAEFPKEGPSILRIQQVVRGDSAAYFCASSSPLTGTNTEAFFGQGTRLTVV.

The rearrangement links TRBV19 to TRBJ2-1, with 12 positions matching TRBD1. The ends lost 5 bases at V and 5 bases at J; junction bases unmatched: 1. CDR1 and CDR2 (germline): LNHDA, SQIVND (reference sequence). The CDR3 contains 14 residues. CDR3 in amino acids: CASSRDRGHNEQFF. In DNA form, the CDR3 reads TGTGCCAGTAGTCGGGACAGGGGGCACAATGAGCAGTTCTTC. Full variable domain (outside the CDR3, taken from reference TRBV19 and TRBJ2-1): DGGITQSPKYLFRKEGQNVTLSCEQNLNHDAMYWYRQDPGQGLRLIYYSQIVNDFQKGDIAEGYSVSREKKESFPLTVTSAQKNPTAFYLCASSRDRGHNEQFFGPGTRLTVL.

The CDR3 spells CASSQDWGWQETQYF. The CDR3, as DNA: TGTGCCAGCAGCCAAGATTGGGGCTGGCAAGAGACCCAGTACTTC. The chain is built from TRBV14 and TRBJ2-5, with D perhaps TRBD1 (5 bases). V was shortened by 0 bases and J by 2 bases, with 10 bases between the two germline ends. The CDR3 totals 15 residues. Germline-derived CDR1 and CDR2 are SGHDN and FVKESK.

The chain is built from TRBV6-5 and TRBJ2-7, with D perhaps matching TRBD2 (6 bases). Per germline, CDR1 MNHEY and CDR2 SVGAGI. Trimming stripped 0 bases from V and 2 bases from J, with 11 bases between. CDR3 length equals 15 residues. This chain's CDR3 is CASSYSVREAYEQYF. CDR3 sequence (DNA): TGTGCCAGCAGTTACTCGGTCAGGGAGGCCTACGAGCAGTACTTC.

CDR3 residues: CASSLEGQGGQPQHF. The DNA of the CDR3 is TGCGCCAGCAGCTTGGAAGGACAGGGGGGTCAGCCCCAGCATTTT. The chain joins TRBV5-1 to TRBJ1-5; TRBD1 matches at 10 bases. Trimming removed 0 bases from V and 6 bases from J; junction bases left unmatched: 3. The germline V gene encodes CDR1 SGHRS and CDR2 YFSETQ. This CDR3 has 15 amino acids.

The V gene is TRBV2, the J gene TRBJ2-3; 7 positions match TRBD2. After removal of 5 bases from V and 7 bases from J, the junction contained 6 bases not matched to a gene. CDR3 size: 13 residues. CDR1 and CDR2 (germline): SNHLY, FYNNEI. The CDR3 reads CASSSAGVHTQYF. DNA of the CDR3: TGTGCCAGCAGTAGTGCGGGAGTACATACGCAGTATTTT.

The chain joins TRBV6-5 to TRBJ2-3; 7 bases are a match to TRBD2. Germline V CDR1 and CDR2: MNHEY, SVGAGI. The V and J ends lost 8 bases and 5 bases, in that order; junction bases with no gene match: 10. The CDR3 contains 14 residues. The CDR3 coding sequence is TGTGCCAGCTGTCGGGGAGGGCCCGGAGATACGCAGTATTTT. This sequence encodes CASCRGGPGDTQYF.

The V and J genes are TRBV7-8 and TRBJ1-2, with unresolved D. The CDR3 runs 17 residues. V lost 1 base and J 5 bases, leaving 20 bases between the germline ends. CDR1 is SGHVS, CDR2 FQNEAQ, per germline. CDR3 sequence: CASSLDPGLGVSYGYTF. The CDR3 DNA reads TGTGCCAGCAGCTTAGATCCGGGTCTCGGGGTATCGTATGGCTACACCTTC. Using reference TRBV7-8 and TRBJ1-2 for the parts outside the CDR3, the full variable domain is GAGVSQSPRYKVAKRGQDVALRCDPISGHVSLFWYQQALGQGPEFLTYFQNEAQLDKSGLPSDRFFAERPEGSVSTLKIQRTQQEDSAVYLCASSLDPGLGVSYGYTFGSGTRLTVV.

The chain is built from TRBV28 and TRBJ1-3; possible D gene TRBD1, 5 bases. The V end was cut by 7 bases, the J end by 1 base, with 17 bases between. Germline V gene lookup returns CDR1 MDHEN and CDR2 SYDVKM. This CDR3 has 16 amino acids. The CDR3 nucleotides are TGTGCCAGCACCCCTTCGATGGGGCAGTCTGGAAACACCATATATTTT. Translation: CASTPSMGQSGNTIYF. The complete variable domain, with remaining parts taken from reference TRBV28 and TRBJ1-3, reads DVKVTQSSRYLVKRTGEKVFLECVQDMDHENMFWYRQDPGLGLRLIYFSYDVKMKEKGDIPEGYSVSREKKERFSLILESASTNQTSMYLCASTPSMGQSGNTIYFGEGSWLTVV.

In its sample, this clone was seen once. The chain uses TRBV6-5 and TRBJ2-7; 11 bases align to TRBD2. V was pared by 5 bases and J by 7 bases, with 7 bases of the junction left unmatched. Germline V gene sequence: CDR1 MNHEY, CDR2 SVGAGI. The CDR3 covers 14 residues. The CDR3 DNA reads TGTGCCAGCAGTCGTCTAGCGGGGGGTGGGGAGCAGTACTTC. Amino acids: CASSRLAGGGEQYF.

This chain uses TRBV6-6 with TRBJ2-7; 10 bases line up with TRBD2. Germline V gives CDR1 MNHNY, CDR2 SVGAGI (reference sequence). This CDR3 comprises 13 residues. The V and J ends lost 9 bases and 0 bases, in that order; junction bases with no gene match: 2. CDR3 DNA: TGTGCCAGTTTAGCGGGAGGCTCCTACGAGCAGTACTTC. This translates into CASLAGGSYEQYF.

This rearrangement joins TRBV5-1 to TRBJ2-1; a possible D gene is TRBD2 (6 bases). The CDR3 has 15 amino acids. V lost 4 bases and J 5 bases, leaving 16 bases between the germline ends. Germline V CDR1 and CDR2: SGHRS, YFSETQ. This CDR3 reads CASSPGVGGNNEQFF. The DNA for the CDR3 is TGCGCCAGCAGCCCCGGGGTCGGCGGGAACAATGAGCAGTTCTTC.

The chain joins TRBV5-1 to TRBJ2-2, with D possibly being TRBD2 (6 bases). The length of the CDR3 is 17 residues. V lost 0 bases and J 2 bases, leaving 14 bases between the germline ends. The V gene's germline CDR1 is SGHRS and CDR2 YFSETQ. CDR3 coding DNA: TGCGCCAGCAGCTTGGCCTTAACTAGCCTTAACACCGGGGAGCTGTTTTTT. It yields the protein CASSLALTSLNTGELFF.

V and J are TRBV19 and TRBJ1-5; no clear D gene. Germline V gene sequence: CDR1 LNHDA, CDR2 SQIVND (reference sequence). The CDR3 has 14 amino acids. V shed 4 bases and J shed 0 bases, with 7 bases lying between them. In DNA form, the CDR3 reads TGTGCCAGTAGTACACAATATAGCAATCAGCCCCAGCATTTT. Amino acids: CASSTQYSNQPQHF. Drawing the rest from reference TRBV19 and TRBJ1-5, the complete variable domain is DGGITQSPKYLFRKEGQNVTLSCEQNLNHDAMYWYRQDPGQGLRLIYYSQIVNDFQKGDIAEGYSVSREKKESFPLTVTSAQKNPTAFYLCASSTQYSNQPQHFGDGTRLSIL.

This chain uses TRBV20-1 with TRBJ2-1, with a weak D call TRBD1 (5 bases). CDR1 DFQATT and CDR2 SNEGSKA come from the germline V gene (reference sequence). The CDR3 loop spans 11 amino acids. The CDR3 DNA sequence: TGCAGCGCCAGGGCGCACAATGAGCAGTTCTTC. Amino acids: CSARAHNEQFF.

The chain links TRBV18 to TRBJ2-1; 9 nucleotides align to TRBD1. Trimming cost V 3 bases and J 4 bases; bases outside gene matches: 7. CDR1 is KGHSH, CDR2 LQKENI, per germline. There are 16 residues in the CDR3. CDR3: CASSPSPTGGYNEQFF. In DNA, the CDR3 is TGTGCCAGCTCACCCTCGCCGACAGGGGGTTACAATGAGCAGTTCTTC.

V usage is TRBV18 and J usage is TRBJ2-6; 10 bases map to TRBD1. The CDR3 is 19 residues long. With 6 bases clipped from V and 2 bases from J, the junction kept 13 bases outside the gene matches. CDR1 KGHSH and CDR2 LQKENI come from the germline V gene. The CDR3 loop is CASSTDRGLFSAGANVLTF. Written as DNA, the CDR3 is TGTGCCAGCTCGACTGACAGGGGGCTGTTCTCTGCTGGGGCCAACGTCCTGACTTTC.

The rearrangement uses TRBV3-1 (or the pseudogene TRBV3-2) and TRBJ1-4; D gene unclear. Germline V gene lookup returns CDR1 LGHDT and CDR2 YNNKEL (reference sequence). This CDR3 is 14 amino acids long. V lost 3 bases, J lost 7 bases, and 12 bases lay in between. The CDR3, as DNA: TGTGCCAGCAGCCACTCCAGTAGCGGTGAAAAACTGTTTTTT. Translation: CASSHSSSGEKLFF.

This sequence joins TRBV6-5 and TRBJ2-7; the match to TRBD2 covers 7 bases. V lost 8 bases to trimming and J lost 2 bases; unmatched junction nucleotides: 12. This CDR3 is 15 amino acids long. Germline V gene lookup returns CDR1 MNHEY and CDR2 SVGAGI. The CDR3 here is CASGRGGDGTYEQYF. CDR3 in DNA: TGTGCCAGCGGGAGGGGAGGGGACGGGACCTACGAGCAGTACTTC.

The chain is built from TRBV19 and TRBJ1-2; D ambiguous. Germline lookup yields CDR1 LNHDA and CDR2 SQIVND (reference sequence). The length of the CDR3 is 13 residues. Trimming took off 6 bases at V and 4 bases at J, with 12 bases between the two ends. The CDR3 region is CASRDSRGYGYTF. The CDR3 DNA follows: TGTGCCAGTAGGGACTCCCGGGGCTATGGCTACACCTTC. Together with reference TRBV19 and TRBJ1-2, the CDR3 gives the full variable domain: DGGITQSPKYLFRKEGQNVTLSCEQNLNHDAMYWYRQDPGQGLRLIYYSQIVNDFQKGDIAEGYSVSREKKESFPLTVTSAQKNPTAFYLCASRDSRGYGYTFGSGTRLTVV.

The J gene is TRBJ1-1, the V gene TRBV6-5; 7 nucleotides match TRBD1. V lost 8 bases to trimming and J lost 7 bases; unmatched junction nucleotides: 10. The CDR3 extends over 13 amino acids. Germline V CDR1 and CDR2: MNHEY, SVGAGI. The CDR3 DNA reads as TGTGCCAGCCGCGTCTTGGGGACAGATGAAGCTTTCTTT. Its protein is CASRVLGTDEAFF.

This chain uses TRBV7-9 with TRBJ2-2; TRBD1 matches 8 bases. Losses at the gene ends were 4 bases for V and 1 base for J; bases not matched to a gene: 8. From germline, CDR1 is SEHNR and CDR2 FQNEAQ (reference sequence). This CDR3 has 17 amino acids. CDR3 sequence: CASSSATGTGNTGELFF. The CDR3 DNA follows: TGTGCCAGCAGCTCAGCGACCGGGACAGGGAACACCGGGGAGCTGTTTTTT.

The chain links TRBV18 to TRBJ2-5, with 8 bases aligning to TRBD1. From germline, CDR1 is KGHSH and CDR2 LQKENI. The V gene end was trimmed by 3 bases and the J gene end by 4 bases; junction bases not matched to a gene: 10. This CDR3 region has 16 residues. The chain's CDR3 is CASSPRSGGWGETQYF. In DNA form, the CDR3 reads TGTGCCAGCTCACCTCGTTCAGGGGGCTGGGGAGAGACCCAGTACTTC. Using reference TRBV18 and TRBJ2-5 for the parts outside the CDR3, the full variable domain is NAGVMQNPRHLVRRRGQEARLRCSPMKGHSHVYWYRQLPEEGLKFMVYLQKENIIDESGMPKERFSAEFPKEGPSILRIQQVVRGDSAAYFCASSPRSGGWGETQYFGPGTRLLVL.

J is TRBJ2-6 and V is TRBV4-1; D remains ambiguous. This CDR3 has 15 residues. Deletions cut 1 base from V and 0 bases from J, with 4 bases between. The germline V gene has CDR1 MGHRA and CDR2 YSYEKL. CDR3 nucleotides: TGCGCCAGCAGCCAAGTTAGCTCTGGGGCCAACGTCCTGACTTTC. Protein product: CASSQVSSGANVLTF.

The gene calls are TRBV28 and TRBJ1-6; possibly TRBD1 for D (5 bases). V gave up 2 bases and J gave up 10 bases, with 15 bases separating them. Germline V CDR1 and CDR2: MDHEN, SYDVKM. The CDR3 totals 15 residues. As DNA, the CDR3 is TGTGCCAGCAGTTTAGATCCCAGGGTAGGATCACCCCTCCACTTT. Protein sequence: CASSLDPRVGSPLHF.

The chain carries TRBV28 and TRBJ2-7, with TRBD1 as a possible D gene (6 bases). This CDR3 has 14 residues. V lost 6 bases, J lost 1 base, and 13 bases lay in between. Germline CDR1 is MDHEN and CDR2 is SYDVKM. The CDR3 DNA reads TGTGCCAGCAGCCCCCAGGGGCAGTCCTACGAGCAGTACTTC. Translating it yields CASSPQGQSYEQYF.

The J gene is TRBJ1-3, the V gene TRBV28, with D possibly matching TRBD1 (6 bases). V lost 6 bases to trimming and J lost 5 bases, with 17 bases between them. This CDR3 is built from 15 residues. The V gene's germline CDR1 is MDHEN and CDR2 SYDVKM. The DNA of the CDR3 is TGTGCCAGCAGCCGGGGGGGGCCTAAGAGAAACACCATATATTTT. Amino acid sequence: CASSRGGPKRNTIYF.